This TCR beta chain comes out of a study of T cell repertoires in cytomegalovirus infection (dated by TCRdb to the late 2010s). Background on the whole study: Donor HLA type was relevant to the analysis, because carriage of CMV infection together with the matching HLA type was indicated by public TCR beta signatures.

The run used an Illumina HiSeq 1500. In TCRdb, the public reads were trimmed at Q25 with fastp and aligned with MiXCR, with productive beta chains retained. Entries are consolidated by CDR3 protein sequence, retaining the most common genes and DNA. Here the sample has over 150,000 distinct CDR3 sequences; about a sixth occur a single time. The ten largest clones take up 25% of the sample. Notes on this clonotype: The antigen it binds to is not known. No base-level quality is on record; no much larger clone is a single base apart.

General conclusions and limits of the study: Carriers of CMV infection plus the relevant HLA type were discriminated by the cumulative frequency of public TCR beta family members in the study cohort and in an independent roughly 340-donor cohort. In the ex vivo response, HLA-C-restricted CMV-specific TCR beta clonotypes were dominant, and in two of eight donors the single most frequent clonotype came from this HLA-C-restricted group.

Via the germline V gene (reference sequence), CDR1 is GTSNPN and CDR2 SVGIG. V lost 2 bases and J lost 3 bases; the stretch between them is 7 bases long. Its CDR3 holds 12 amino acids, cysteine through phenylalanine. The read is trimmed to its CDR3 DNA, 36 bases read in frame from base 1. Recombination joined TRBV30 with TRBJ2-5, with the identity of the D gene unclear. The sample taken for sequencing was CD8+ T cells from PBMCs. The receptor was isolated from a human donor in good health (CMV status not recorded). Some clones in this sample may be carry-over from other donors' samples. CDR3 region: CAWSNAEETQYF. The nucleotide sequence is given as TGTGCCTGGAGTAACGCGGAAGAGACCCAGTACTTC.